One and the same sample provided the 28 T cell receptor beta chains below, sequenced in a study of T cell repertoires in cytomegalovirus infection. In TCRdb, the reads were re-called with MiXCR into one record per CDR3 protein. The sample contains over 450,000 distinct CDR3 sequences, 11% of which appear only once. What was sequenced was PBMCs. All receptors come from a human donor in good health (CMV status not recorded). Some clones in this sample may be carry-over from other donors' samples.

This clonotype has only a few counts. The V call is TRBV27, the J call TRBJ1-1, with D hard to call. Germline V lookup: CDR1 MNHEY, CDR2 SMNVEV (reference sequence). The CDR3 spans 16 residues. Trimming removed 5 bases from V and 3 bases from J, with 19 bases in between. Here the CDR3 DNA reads TGTGCCAGCAGTACCCGGGCCCTTATTGGATACACTGAAGCTTTCTTT. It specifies CASSTRALIGYTEAFF.

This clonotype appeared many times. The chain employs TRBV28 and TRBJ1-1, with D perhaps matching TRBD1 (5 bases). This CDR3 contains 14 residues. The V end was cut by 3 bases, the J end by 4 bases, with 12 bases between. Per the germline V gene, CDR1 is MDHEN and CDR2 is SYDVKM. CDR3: CASSFAWGGTEAFF. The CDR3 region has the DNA TGTGCCAGCAGTTTCGCTTGGGGGGGCACTGAAGCTTTCTTT.

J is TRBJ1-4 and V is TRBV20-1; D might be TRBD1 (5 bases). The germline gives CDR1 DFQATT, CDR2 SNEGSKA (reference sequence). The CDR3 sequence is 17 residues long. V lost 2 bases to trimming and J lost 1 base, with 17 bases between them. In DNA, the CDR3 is TGCAGTGCTAGACTTGAATCGGGGCTGGTAACTAATGAAAAACTGTTTTTT. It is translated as CSARLESGLVTNEKLFF.

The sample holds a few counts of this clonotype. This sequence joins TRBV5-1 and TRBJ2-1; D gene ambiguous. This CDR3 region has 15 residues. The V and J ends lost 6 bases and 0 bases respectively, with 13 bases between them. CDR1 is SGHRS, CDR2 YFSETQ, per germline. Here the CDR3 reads CASTVTTTSYNEQFF. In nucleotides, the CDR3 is TGCGCCAGCACCGTGACAACTACCTCCTACAATGAGCAGTTCTTC.

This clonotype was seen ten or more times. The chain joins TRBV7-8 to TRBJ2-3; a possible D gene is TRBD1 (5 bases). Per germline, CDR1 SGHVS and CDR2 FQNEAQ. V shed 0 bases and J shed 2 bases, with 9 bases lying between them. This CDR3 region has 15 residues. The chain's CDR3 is CASSLAGRFTDTQYF. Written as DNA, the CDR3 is TGTGCCAGCAGCTTAGCGGGGCGGTTCACAGATACGCAGTATTTT. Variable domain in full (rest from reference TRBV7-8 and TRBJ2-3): GAGVSQSPRYKVAKRGQDVALRCDPISGHVSLFWYQQALGQGPEFLTYFQNEAQLDKSGLPSDRFFAERPEGSVSTLKIQRTQQEDSAVYLCASSLAGRFTDTQYFGPGTRLTVL.

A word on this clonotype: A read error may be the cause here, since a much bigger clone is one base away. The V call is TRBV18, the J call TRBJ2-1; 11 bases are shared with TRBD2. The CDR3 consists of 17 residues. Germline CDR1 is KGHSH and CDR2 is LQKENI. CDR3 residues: CVSSRQLAGDFYNEQFF. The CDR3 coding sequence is TGTGTCAGCTCACGGCAACTAGCGGGAGATTTTTACAATGAGCAGTTCTTC.

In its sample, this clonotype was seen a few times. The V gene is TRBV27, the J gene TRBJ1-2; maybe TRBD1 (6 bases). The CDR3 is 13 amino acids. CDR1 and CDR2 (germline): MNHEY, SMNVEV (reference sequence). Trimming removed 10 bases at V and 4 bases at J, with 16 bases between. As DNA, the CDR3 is TGTGCCACCTCACGGGGGGCAGGCTATGGCTACACCTTC. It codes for CATSRGAGYGYTF.

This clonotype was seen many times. The CDR3 DNA reads as TGTGCCAGCAGTTGGGACAGGGGCCCTTTGCCCCAGCATTTT. Residues: CASSWDRGPLPQHF. The rearrangement links TRBV28 to TRBJ1-5, with 10 bases fitting TRBD1. This CDR3 has 14 amino acids. After removal of 4 bases from V and 9 bases from J, the junction contained 6 bases not matched to a gene. In germline, CDR1 is MDHEN, CDR2 SYDVKM.

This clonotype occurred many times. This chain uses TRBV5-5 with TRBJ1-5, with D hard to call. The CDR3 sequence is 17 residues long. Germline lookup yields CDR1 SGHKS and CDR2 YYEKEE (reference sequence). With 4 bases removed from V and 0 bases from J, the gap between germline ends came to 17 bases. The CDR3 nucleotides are TGTGCCAGCAGCCGGACTGTCCGACAAAGTAGCAATCAGCCCCAGCATTTT. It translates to CASSRTVRQSSNQPQHF. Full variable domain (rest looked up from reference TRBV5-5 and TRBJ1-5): DAGVTQSPTHLIKTRGQQVTLRCSPISGHKSVSWYQQVLGQGPQFIFQYYEKEERGRGNFPDRFSARQFPNYSSELNVNALLLGDSALYLCASSRTVRQSSNQPQHFGDGTRLSIL.

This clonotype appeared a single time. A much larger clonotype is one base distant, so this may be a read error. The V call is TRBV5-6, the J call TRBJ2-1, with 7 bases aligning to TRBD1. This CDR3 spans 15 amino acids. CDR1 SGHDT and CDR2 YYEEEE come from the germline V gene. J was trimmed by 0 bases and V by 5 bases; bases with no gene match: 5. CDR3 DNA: TGTGCCAGCAGAGAAGGACAGGTCTCCTACAATGAGCAGTTCTTC. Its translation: CASREGQVSYNEQFF.

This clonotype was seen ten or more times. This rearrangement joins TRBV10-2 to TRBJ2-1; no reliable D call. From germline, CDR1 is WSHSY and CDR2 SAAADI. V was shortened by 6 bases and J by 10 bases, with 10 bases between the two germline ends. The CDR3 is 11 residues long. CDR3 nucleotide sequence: TGCGCCAGCAGAGAAAGGACGGAGCAGTTCTTC. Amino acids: CASRERTEQFF.

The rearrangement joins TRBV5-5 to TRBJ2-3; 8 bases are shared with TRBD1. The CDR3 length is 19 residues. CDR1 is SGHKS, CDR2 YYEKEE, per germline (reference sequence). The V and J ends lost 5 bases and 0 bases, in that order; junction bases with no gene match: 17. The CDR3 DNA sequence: TGTGCCAGCAGGAGGGACAGGTCCCAAGGGATTTCTAGCACAGATACGCAGTATTTT. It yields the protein CASRRDRSQGISSTDTQYF.

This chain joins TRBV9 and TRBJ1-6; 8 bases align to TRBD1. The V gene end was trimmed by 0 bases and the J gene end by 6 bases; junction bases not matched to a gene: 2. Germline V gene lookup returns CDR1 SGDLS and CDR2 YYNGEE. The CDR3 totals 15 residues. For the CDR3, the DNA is TGTGCCAGCAGCGTAGGACAGGGGAGTAATTCACCCCTCCACTTT. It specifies CASSVGQGSNSPLHF. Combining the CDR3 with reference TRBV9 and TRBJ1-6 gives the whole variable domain DSGVTQTPKHLITATGQRVTLRCSPRSGDLSVYWYQQSLDQGLQFLIQYYNGEERAKGNILERFSAQQFPDLHSELNLSSLELGDSALYFCASSVGQGSNSPLHFGNGTRLTVT.

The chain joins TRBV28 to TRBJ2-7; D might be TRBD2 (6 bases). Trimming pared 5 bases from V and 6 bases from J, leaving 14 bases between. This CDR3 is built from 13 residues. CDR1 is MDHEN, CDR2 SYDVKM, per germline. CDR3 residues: CASSPQVGGEQYF. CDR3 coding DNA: TGTGCCAGCAGTCCCCAGGTGGGGGGCGAGCAGTACTTC. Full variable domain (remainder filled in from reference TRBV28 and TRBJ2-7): DVKVTQSSRYLVKRTGEKVFLECVQDMDHENMFWYRQDPGLGLRLIYFSYDVKMKEKGDIPEGYSVSREKKERFSLILESASTNQTSMYLCASSPQVGGEQYFGPGTRLTVT.

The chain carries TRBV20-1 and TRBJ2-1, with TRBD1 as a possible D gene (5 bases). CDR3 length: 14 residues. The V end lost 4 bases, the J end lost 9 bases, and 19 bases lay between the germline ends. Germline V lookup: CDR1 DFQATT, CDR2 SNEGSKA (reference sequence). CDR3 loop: CSAKGVFLDIEQFF. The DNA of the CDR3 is TGCAGTGCTAAGGGCGTTTTCTTGGACATTGAGCAGTTCTTC.

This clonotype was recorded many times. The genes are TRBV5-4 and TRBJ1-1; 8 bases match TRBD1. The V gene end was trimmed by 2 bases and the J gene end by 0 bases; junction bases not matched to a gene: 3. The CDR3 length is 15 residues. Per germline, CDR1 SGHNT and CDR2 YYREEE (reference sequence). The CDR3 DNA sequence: TGTGCCAGCAGCTTACAGGGGGTAATGAACACTGAAGCTTTCTTT. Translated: CASSLQGVMNTEAFF.

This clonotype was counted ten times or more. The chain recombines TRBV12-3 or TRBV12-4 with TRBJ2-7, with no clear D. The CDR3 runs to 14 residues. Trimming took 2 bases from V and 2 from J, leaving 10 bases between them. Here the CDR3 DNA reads TGTGCCAGCAGTTTAAACACAGCCCCCTACGAGCAGTACTTC. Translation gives CASSLNTAPYEQYF.

The CDR3 loop reads CASSPRALRYTEAFF. The CDR3 bases are TGTGCCAGCAGCCCCCGGGCCCTGCGGTACACTGAAGCTTTCTTT. The chain uses TRBV7-9 and TRBJ1-1; D call uncertain. Trimming cost V 5 bases and J 3 bases, with 16 bases left between them. Germline V gene data show CDR1 as SEHNR and CDR2 as FQNEAQ (reference sequence). The CDR3 is made up of 15 amino acids. Using reference TRBV7-9 and TRBJ1-1 for the parts outside the CDR3, the full variable domain is DTGVSQNPRHKITKRGQNVTFRCDPISEHNRLYWYRQTLGQGPEFLTYFQNEAQLEKSRLLSDRFSAERPKGSFSTLEIQRTEQGDSAMYLCASSPRALRYTEAFFGQGTRLTVV.

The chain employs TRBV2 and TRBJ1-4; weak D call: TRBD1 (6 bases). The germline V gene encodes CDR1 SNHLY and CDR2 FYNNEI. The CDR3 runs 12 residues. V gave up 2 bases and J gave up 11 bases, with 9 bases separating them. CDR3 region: CASSETGQKLFF. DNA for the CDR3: TGTGCCAGCAGTGAAACAGGACAGAAACTGTTTTTT.

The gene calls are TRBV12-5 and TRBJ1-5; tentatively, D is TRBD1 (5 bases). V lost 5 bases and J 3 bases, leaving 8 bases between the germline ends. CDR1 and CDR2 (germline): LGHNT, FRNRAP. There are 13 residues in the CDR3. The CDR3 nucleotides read TGTGCTAGTGGTCCCGGGGCCAATCAGCCCCAGCATTTT. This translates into CASGPGANQPQHF.

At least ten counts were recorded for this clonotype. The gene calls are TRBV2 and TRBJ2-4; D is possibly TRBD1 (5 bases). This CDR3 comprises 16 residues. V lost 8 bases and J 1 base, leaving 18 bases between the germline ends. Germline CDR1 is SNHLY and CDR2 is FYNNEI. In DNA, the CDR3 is TGTGCCAGCCCAAACGAGTTAGCAGGGGCCAAAAACATTCAGTACTTC. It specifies CASPNELAGAKNIQYF.

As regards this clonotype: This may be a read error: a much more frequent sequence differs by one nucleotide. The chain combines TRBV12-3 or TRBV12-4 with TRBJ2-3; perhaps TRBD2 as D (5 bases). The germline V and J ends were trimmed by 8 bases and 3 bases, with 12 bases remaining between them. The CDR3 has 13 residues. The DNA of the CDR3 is TGTGCCAGCCTACGGGGTCCGACAGATACGCAGTATTTT. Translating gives CASLRGPTDTQYF.

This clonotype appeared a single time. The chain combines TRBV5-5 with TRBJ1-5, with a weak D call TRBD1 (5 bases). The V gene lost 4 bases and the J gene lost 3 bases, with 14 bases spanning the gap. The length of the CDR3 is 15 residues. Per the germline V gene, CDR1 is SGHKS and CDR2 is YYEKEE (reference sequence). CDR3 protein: CASSRLGDLNQPQHF. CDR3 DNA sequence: TGTGCCAGCAGCAGACTCGGGGACCTCAATCAGCCCCAGCATTTT. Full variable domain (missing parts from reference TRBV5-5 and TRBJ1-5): DAGVTQSPTHLIKTRGQQVTLRCSPISGHKSVSWYQQVLGQGPQFIFQYYEKEERGRGNFPDRFSARQFPNYSSELNVNALLLGDSALYLCASSRLGDLNQPQHFGDGTRLSIL.

CDR3 DNA: TGTGCCAGCAGCCCTACTAGCGGGGGGGAGGAGACCCAGTACTTC. Amino acids: CASSPTSGGEETQYF. V and J are TRBV12-3 or TRBV12-4 and TRBJ2-5; TRBD2 agrees at 13 bases. This CDR3 comprises 15 residues. V shed 6 bases and J 5 bases; nucleotides not matched to a gene: 6.

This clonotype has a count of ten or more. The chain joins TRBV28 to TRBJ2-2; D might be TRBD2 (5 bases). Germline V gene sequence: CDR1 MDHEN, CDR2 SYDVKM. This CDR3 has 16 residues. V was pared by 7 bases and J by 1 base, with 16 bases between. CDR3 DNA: TGTGCCAGCACCGGAGGCTTCACTTGGAACACCGGGGAGCTGTTTTTT. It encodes CASTGGFTWNTGELFF.

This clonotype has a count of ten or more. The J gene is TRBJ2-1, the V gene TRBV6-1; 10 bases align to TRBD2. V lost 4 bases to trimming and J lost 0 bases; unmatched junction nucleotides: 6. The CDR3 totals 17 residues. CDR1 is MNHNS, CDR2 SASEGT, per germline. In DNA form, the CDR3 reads TGTGCCAGCAGTGGGGGCGGACTAGCGGTCTCCTACAATGAGCAGTTCTTC. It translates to CASSGGGLAVSYNEQFF.

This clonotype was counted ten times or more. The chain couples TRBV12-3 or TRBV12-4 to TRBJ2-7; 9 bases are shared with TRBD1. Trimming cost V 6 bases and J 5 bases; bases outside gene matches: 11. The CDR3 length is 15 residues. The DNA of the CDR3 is TGTGCCAGCAGCCGTCGGGACAGGGCGGCCGACGAGCAGTACTTC. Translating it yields CASSRRDRAADEQYF.

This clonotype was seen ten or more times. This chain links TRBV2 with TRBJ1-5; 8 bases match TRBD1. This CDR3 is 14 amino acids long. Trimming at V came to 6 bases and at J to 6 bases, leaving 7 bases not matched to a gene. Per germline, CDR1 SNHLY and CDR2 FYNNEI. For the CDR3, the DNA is TGTGCCAGCAGCTGGACAGGGCCTCCTCAGCCCCAGCATTTT. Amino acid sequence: CASSWTGPPQPQHF.